The source of this T cell receptor (beta chain) is a study of Ad26.COV2.S vaccination and SARS-CoV-2 variants. Study-wide results and limits: Breadth, reportedly substantial, characterized the spike-specific CD8+ and CD4+ T cell responses after vaccination.

Stated treatment: roughly 20 received Ad26.COV2.S at low or high dose, single or two shots; 5 received placebo; per-sample allocation not given. It was on day 63 after the first vaccine or placebo injection that samples were taken. TCRdb keeps only in-frame clones here, not all; method: immunoSEQ multiplex PCR. This table holds 300,000 to 450,000 clones, roughly 84% found once. Notes on this clone: Its antigen is unidentified.

Trimming cost V 2 bases and J 7 bases; bases outside gene matches: 6. This CDR3 comprises 15 residues. Germline V CDR1 and CDR2: MNHEY, SVGAGI. The receptor comes from a person between 18 and 65 years old who received the Ad26.COV2.S COVID-19 vaccine or a placebo. This chain joins TRBV6-5 and TRBJ2-1; TRBD2 matches at 9 bases. This specimen was peripheral blood, taken in a trial of Ad26.COV2.S vaccine versus placebo. The CDR3 is CASSYAREGLNEQFF. For the CDR3, the DNA is TGTGCCAGCAGTTACGCGCGGGAGGGCCTAAATGAGCAGTTCTTC.